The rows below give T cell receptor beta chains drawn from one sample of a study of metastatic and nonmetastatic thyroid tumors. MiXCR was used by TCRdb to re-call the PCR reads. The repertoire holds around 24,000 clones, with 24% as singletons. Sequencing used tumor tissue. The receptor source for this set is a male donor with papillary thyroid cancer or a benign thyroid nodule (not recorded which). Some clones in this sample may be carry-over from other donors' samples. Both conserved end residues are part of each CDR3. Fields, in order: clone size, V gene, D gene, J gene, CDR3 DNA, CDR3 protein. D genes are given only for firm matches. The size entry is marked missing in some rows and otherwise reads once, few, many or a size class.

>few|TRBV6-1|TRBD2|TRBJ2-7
TGTGCCAGCATTGAAATCGGACTAGCGGGGTTCTACGACCAGTGCTTC
CASIEIGLAGFYDQCF
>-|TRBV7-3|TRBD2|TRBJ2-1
TGTGCCAGCAGCTTAACGGGGGGGAATGAGCAGTTCTTC
CASSLTGGNEQFF
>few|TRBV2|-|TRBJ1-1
TGTGCCACTACTTGGAAACCGACAGCTGGAGCTTTCTTT
CATTWKPTAGAFF
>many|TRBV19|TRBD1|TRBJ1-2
TGTGCCAGTAGTACAACCGGGACAGGGGGTTATGGCTACACCTTC
CASSTTGTGGYGYTF
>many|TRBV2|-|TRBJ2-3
TGTGCCAGCAGTGTTAAGGGGACGCAGTATTTT
CASSVKGTQYF
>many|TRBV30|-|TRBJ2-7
TGTGCCTGGAGTGTACAACTCGGCCAGGGCCGCCACGAGCAGTACTTC
CAWSVQLGQGRHEQYF
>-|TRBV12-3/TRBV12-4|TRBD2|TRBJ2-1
TGTGCCAGCAGAGGACTAGCGGGGGGGCAGTTCTTC
CASRGLAGGQFF
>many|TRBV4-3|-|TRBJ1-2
TGCGCCAGCAGCCAAGGGGCTGATCTCTATGGCTACACCTTC
CASSQGADLYGYTF
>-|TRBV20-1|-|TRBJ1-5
TGCAGTGCTAGAGGGGTACTGGGGAAGACCCAGCATTTT
CSARGVLGKTQHF
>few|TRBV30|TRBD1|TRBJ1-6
TGTGCCTGGAGCGCTGGGACAGGTTCACCCCTCCACTTT
CAWSAGTGSPLHF
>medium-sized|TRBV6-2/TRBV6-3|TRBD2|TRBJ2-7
TGTGCCAGCAGTCCCCTCCTAGCGGGAGGTTCCTACGAGCAGTACTTC
CASSPLLAGGSYEQYF
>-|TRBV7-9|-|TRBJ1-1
TGTGCCAGCACCTGGGGAGGGGCGAACACTGAAGCTTTCTTT
CASTWGGANTEAFF
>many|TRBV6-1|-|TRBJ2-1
TGTGCCAGCGGCAAAGACAGAACCTACAATGAGCAGTTCTTC
CASGKDRTYNEQFF
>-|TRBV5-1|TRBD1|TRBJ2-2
TGCGCCAGCAGCTTGTCTCCAGGGGGCGCTTCGACCGGGGAGCTGTTTTTT
CASSLSPGGASTGELFF
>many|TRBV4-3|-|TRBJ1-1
TGCGCCAGCAGCCCCTCCCCGGGGGTTCGGACTGAAGCTTTCTTT
CASSPSPGVRTEAFF
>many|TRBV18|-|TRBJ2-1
TGTGCCAGCTCTCATTACCATGGGACTGTCAATGAGCAGTTCTTC
CASSHYHGTVNEQFF
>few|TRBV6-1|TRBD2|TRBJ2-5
TGTGCCACCGGGACTAGCGGGAGGGTAGGGCGAGAGACCCAGTACTTC
CATGTSGRVGRETQYF
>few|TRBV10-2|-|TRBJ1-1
TGCGCCAGCAGTGAGTCGTCAGTCTACACTGAAGCTTTCTTT
CASSESSVYTEAFF
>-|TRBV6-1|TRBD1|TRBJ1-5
TGTGCCAGCACATACATCCCGGGACAGGGGAACCATCAGCCCCAGCATTTT
CASTYIPGQGNHQPQHF
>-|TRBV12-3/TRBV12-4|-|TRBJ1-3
TGTGCCAGCAGTTTATCTGAATCTGGAGACACCATATATTTT
CASSLSESGDTIYF
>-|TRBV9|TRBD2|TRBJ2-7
TGTGCCAGCATCCCCGGGACTATCGGGTTTTCCTACGAGCAGTACTTC
CASIPGTIGFSYEQYF
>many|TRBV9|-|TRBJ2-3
TGTGCCAGCAGCGTAACGGCAGATACGCAGTATTTT
CASSVTADTQYF
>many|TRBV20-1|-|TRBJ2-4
TGCAGTGCTAGAGATCCCCGGGGGGCAGGCATTCAGTACTTC
CSARDPRGAGIQYF
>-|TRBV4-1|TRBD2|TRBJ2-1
TGCGCCAGCAGCCAAGATCTTAGTCGGGGACTAGCGGGATTGTGCTACAATGAGCAGTTCTTC
CASSQDLSRGLAGLCYNEQFF
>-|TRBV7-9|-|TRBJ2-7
TGTGCCAGTAAACCTGGACAGTGTGGCGAGCAGTACTTC
CASKPGQCGEQYF
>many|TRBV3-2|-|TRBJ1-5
TGTGCCAGCAGTCCCCCGGGCCAGCTCCAGGTCTCGAGCAATCAGCCCCAGCATTTT
CASSPPGQLQVSSNQPQHF
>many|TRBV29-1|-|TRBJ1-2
TGCAGCGTTGATGTCGGAAGGAACTATGGCTACACCTTC
CSVDVGRNYGYTF
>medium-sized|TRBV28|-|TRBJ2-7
TGTGCCAGCAATCAGGAGAGATTAAGAGAGCAGTACTTC
CASNQERLREQYF
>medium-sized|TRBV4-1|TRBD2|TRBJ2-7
TGCGCCAGCAGCCAAGAGGGACTAGCCTACGAGCAGTACTTC
CASSQEGLAYEQYF
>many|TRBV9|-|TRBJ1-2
TGTGCCAGCAGCCCTCCCCACAGCGTCTATGGCTACACCTTC
CASSPPHSVYGYTF
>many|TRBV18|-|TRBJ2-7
TGTGCCAGCTCTCGGGACCCCAGCTCCTACGAGCAGTACTTC
CASSRDPSSYEQYF
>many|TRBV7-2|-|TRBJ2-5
TGTGCCAGCAGCTTAGTTCAGGCAGAGACCCAGTACTTC
CASSLVQAETQYF
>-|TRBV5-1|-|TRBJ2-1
TGCGCCAGCAGCCGAGGTACCGCCGTCTATGAGCAGTTCTTC
CASSRGTAVYEQFF
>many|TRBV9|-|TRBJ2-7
TGTGCCAGCAGCGTAACACCGACCTACGAGCAGTACTTC
CASSVTPTYEQYF
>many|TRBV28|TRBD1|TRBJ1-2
TGTGCCAGCAGTTTATGGGGACAGGGAAATGGCTACACCTTC
CASSLWGQGNGYTF
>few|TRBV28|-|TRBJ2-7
TGTGCCAGCCTGAGAGGCTCTAGAGAGCAGTACTTC
CASLRGSREQYF
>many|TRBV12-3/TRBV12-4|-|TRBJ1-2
TGTGCCAGCAGTTTATCCCACTATGGCTACACCTTC
CASSLSHYGYTF
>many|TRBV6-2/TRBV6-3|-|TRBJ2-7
TGTGCCAGCAGTTACTCTCGCCAGGGGGGCGAGCAGTACTTC
CASSYSRQGGEQYF
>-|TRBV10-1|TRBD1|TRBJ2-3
TGCGCCAGCGGGACAGGGGGGTCAGATACGCAGTACTTT
CASGTGGSDTQYF
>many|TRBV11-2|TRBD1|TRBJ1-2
TGTGCCAGCAGCTTAACAGGGGGAACCTATGGCTACACCTTC
CASSLTGGTYGYTF
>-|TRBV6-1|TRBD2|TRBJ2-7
TGTGCCAGCCTAGCGGACGGGCTCTCCTACGAGCAGTACTTC
CASLADGLSYEQYF
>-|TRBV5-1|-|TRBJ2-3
TGCGCCAGCAGCACAGACTACACAGATACGCAGTATTTT
CASSTDYTDTQYF
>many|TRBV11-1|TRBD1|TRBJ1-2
TGTGCCAGCAGCTTACCTTCCGAGGGGGCGAACTATGGCTACACCTTC
CASSLPSEGANYGYTF
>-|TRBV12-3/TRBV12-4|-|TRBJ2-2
TGTGCCAGCAGTCGCGGGACAGTCACCGGGCAGCTGTTTTTT
CASSRGTVTGQLFF
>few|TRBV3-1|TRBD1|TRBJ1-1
TGTGCCAGCAGCCGAGATCCGACAGGGGGCGAGGACACTGAAGCTTTCTTT
CASSRDPTGGEDTEAFF
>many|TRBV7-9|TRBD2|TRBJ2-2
TGTGCCAGCAGCTTACGGCGTCTCGGACTAGCGGGAGGGAGGACCGGGGGGCTGTTTTTT
CASSLRRLGLAGGRTGGLFF
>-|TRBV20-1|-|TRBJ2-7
TGCAGTGCTAGATGGACAAGGGTCCACGAGCAGTACTTC
CSARWTRVHEQYF
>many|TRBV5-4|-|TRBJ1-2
TGTGCCAGCAGCGTGAAGCCCTATGGCTACACCTTC
CASSVKPYGYTF
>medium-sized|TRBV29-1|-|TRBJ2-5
TGCAGCGTGGGCCGACTGGAAGAGACCCAGTACTTC
CSVGRLEETQYF